This T cell receptor beta chain was identified in a study of regulatory T cells in long-lasting Graves disease (dated by TCRdb to 2020 to 2022). In terms of the full investigation: Patients with newly diagnosed Graves' disease had been on antithyroid drugs for under 3 months. TCR sequencing covered roughly 13 persistent and some 20 newly diagnosed Graves' disease patients, approximately 33 samples in total. Peripheral blood TCR sequencing and RNA sequencing compared persistent Graves' disease patients with newly diagnosed Graves' disease patients. The study took place in China and was registered as a clinical trial.

General study outcomes and caveats: Persistent Graves' disease patients showed lower TCR Shannon entropy and fewer highly expanded clones than newly diagnosed patients, suggesting clonal expansion. The study examined only peripheral blood because the primary lesion, thyroid tissue, could not be accessed. The small sample size was acknowledged by the authors as a limitation that may reduce accuracy. A larger number of public clonotypes was shared among persistent patients (around 2,700) than among newly diagnosed patients (around 880). Persistent disease showed preferential use of TRBV28, TRBJ1-2 and TRBJ2-5, whereas newly diagnosed disease favored TRBV20-1 and TRBJ2-1. Sequencing and analysis were restricted to the TCR beta chain.

Trimmed from V: 0 bases; trimmed from J: 2 bases; junction bases lacking a gene match: 6. The germline V gene (reference sequence) sets CDR1 to SEHNR and CDR2 to FQNEAQ. The CDR3 has 16 amino acids, counting the end cysteine and phenylalanine. The entry retains the CDR3 DNA only, 48 bases that are in frame from base 1. In its sample, this clonotype was seen many times. Its antigen specificity is not known. The input lacks base qualities; no much larger clone sits a single base away. The sample's time point label, decoded: newly diagnosed GD, antithyroid drugs for less than 3 months. For both TCR sequencing and RNA sequencing, RNA was extracted from PBMCs in TRIzol. Graves' disease was diagnosed according to American Thyroid Association guidelines. Patients for the study were recruited at an endocrinology department in Xi'an, China. From each patient, roughly 9 milliliters of peripheral blood was collected into an EDTA anticoagulant tube. Ficoll Paque Plus density gradient separation was used to isolate PBMCs, and no further T cell sorting was performed. An Agilent 2100 Bioanalyzer and agarose gel were used to check RNA quality, and a NanoDrop 2000 was used to measure RNA concentration.

The library was obtained by multiplex PCR. The instrument was an Illumina HiSeq 4000. iRepertoire HTBI primers and Arm-PCR amplification of CDR3 regions were used to construct TCR beta libraries. Before sequencing, the PCR products underwent gel purification. The authors' analysis ran thus. Gene usage analysis of CDR3 amino acid clonotypes relied on the roughly 60 TRBV and about 13 TRBJ segments identified across samples. COPE and FqMerger were used to merge the filtered high-quality paired reads into contigs. BLAST was used to align contigs to the IMGT TRBV, TRBD and TRBJ reference genes, and CDR3 was defined following IMGT. Any clonotype with a frequency above 0.1% was counted as a highly expanded clone. Shannon entropy served as the measure of repertoire diversity, while the Gini coefficient captured V-J evenness. Clonotypes shared by more than one individual were considered public. TCRdb applied fastp at Q25 and MiXCR to the public reads, then kept only in-frame beta chains. Rows with a matching CDR3 protein are joined into one entry that keeps the most common DNA and genes. The V and J calls were not made by the authors but by TCRdb's processing. Within this sample are about 420,000 distinct CDR3 sequences, with roughly 17% of them counted one time only. Jointly, the top ten make up about 23% of the sample.

These data also formed part of another study, on T cells in Graves' hyperthyroidism and ophthalmopathy. Taken from the second paper: Stable Graves' hyperthyroidism was defined as the absence of progression to ophthalmopathy over 18 months of follow-up. The hyperthyroidism patients were between 18 and 65 years old and newly diagnosed, with a disease duration of less than 2 months. Any patient with an uncontrolled infection, another autoimmune disease, pregnancy or lactation was excluded. Diagnoses were established on the basis of clinical symptoms, serum thyroxine and TRAb, thyroid ultrasound, and orbital computed tomography. For the first round of RT-PCR on the TCR CDR3, the HTBI primer set was used together with the Qiagen OneStep RT-PCR kit. Most expanded thyroid clonotypes (frequency above 0.001) were also detected in blood, a finding suggesting that blood repertoires may reflect thyroid immune responses. In cross-validation, a model built on a 13 V-J signature told ophthalmopathy apart from stable hyperthyroidism with approximately 90% sensitivity and 81% to 82% specificity, and in testing the same model reached 80%/75%. In validation, progression to ophthalmopathy was predicted by the model with 70.59% sensitivity and under 85% specificity, a median of approximately 6.5 months before onset. To identify TCR V-J signatures that set the groups apart, the researchers used a discovery cohort of roughly 100 patients, made up of 40 to 45 with Graves' ophthalmopathy and about 60 with stable Graves' hyperthyroidism. Whether ophthalmopathy could be predicted prospectively was tested in an independent validation cohort made up of 18 hyperthyroidism patients plus 17 patients who later progressed to ophthalmopathy. The approximately 98 discovery patients were randomly divided into training and test sets at a 7:3 ratio. In addition, the study compared T-cell repertoires in thyroid tissue and in blood from roughly 6 Graves' hyperthyroidism patients. Following sampling, methimazole starting at 30 mg daily was given to hyperthyroidism patients, and high-dose intravenous methylprednisolone was given to ophthalmopathy patients. Libraries were constructed in a second round of multiplex PCR, after which size selection and purification were performed. Paired-end sequencing of the libraries was performed with 100 bp reads on an Illumina HiSeq2000. SOAPnuke was used to process the raw data, with reads discarded if the reads contained adapters or uncalled bases, had a mean Phred below 15, or lacked an exact constant-primer or identifier match. COPE v1.2.5 was used to merge the high-quality paired reads, and each unique nucleotide sequence was defined as a clonotype. MiTCR v1.1 was used to align clonotypes to the IMGT TRBV, TRBD and TRBJ reference segments. Analysis was restricted to V-J combinations with a frequency above 0.0001, which covered about 99% of repertoires. The TCS score was defined as the ratio of F50 (clonal expansion) to E x V (chaos), calculated using BLOSUM62-based TCRdist between CDR3 peptides within each V-J. Welch's t-statistics and random forest reduced some 510 V-J features to fewer than 15, which were used in a naive Bayes classifier (R e1071). No statistical method was used to set the sample size in advance, and investigators knew the group allocation. TCR Vbeta CDR3 sequencing of approximately 140 peripheral blood samples (under 45 ophthalmopathy, about 80 hyperthyroidism and roughly 17 progressor patients) is reported in the paper.

The material was peripheral blood mononuclear cells (PBMCs), obtained at new diagnosis, from a patient treated with antithyroid drugs. The sequence joins TRBV7-9 to TRBJ2-7; 8 bases in between match TRBD2. The TCR comes from a young woman with Graves disease. Donor details come from another sample of the same person, matched by shared clones. The DNA sequence is TGTGCCAGCAGCTTAGCCTCGGGACTAGGAGCCTACGAGCAGTACTTC. It codes for CASSLASGLGAYEQYF.